The clone carrying this T cell receptor (beta chain) was picked up many times. At one end, the junction sequence differs from germline, possibly due to a read error. The CDR3 totals 12 residues. Germline V gives CDR1 GTSNPN, CDR2 SVGIG (reference sequence). The sample belongs to a study of blood T cell repertoires in COVID-19. Study context: Material from acute and convalescent COVID-19 was sourced from the United States, Italy and Spain. Sources were T cells, B-cell-depleted T cells, or PBMCs; the material itself was cDNA or gDNA.

Authors' analysis steps: Amplified reference gene primers provided the basis for estimating nucleated cell counts. Repertoires were generated with immunoSEQ multiplex PCR, while TCRdb's copy carries only in-frame clones and drops some. V and J calls and clone size come straight from that table; D and trimming were deduced from the DNA. There are tens of thousands of clones in the sample; about 84% occur only once, and 10% to 15% lies in the top ten. The Seattle patients, enrolled during active infection, were followed longitudinally. The receptor was derived from a man aged 45 to 65 with COVID-19, enrolled during active disease. Source material: peripheral blood. The rearrangement joins TRBV30 to TRBJ1-4, with 7 nucleotides matching TRBD1. The CDR3 region is CAWRDPGQTVLF. The CDR3 nucleotides read TGTGCCTGGAGGGACCCGGGACAGACCGTCCTTTTT.